This TCR beta chain appears in the sequencing data of a study of vaccination effects on CD4 cells after COVID-19. For the study at large: Antigen-specific CD4+ T cells were first expanded with viral peptide pools by the ViraFEST assay and only then sequenced.

Data came from immunoSEQ multiplex PCR; TCRdb stores just in-frame clones and leaves some out. The data contain about 73,000 clones, around 69% of them singletons. Cultured cells yielded isolated CD4+ T cells after 10 days. The vaccine given was either BNT162b2 or mRNA-1273, in two doses. To note about this clone: Its antigen remains unknown.

Germline V CDR1 and CDR2: GTSNPN, SVGIG (reference sequence). The CDR3 extends over 15 amino acids. The V segment lost 5 bases and the J segment 2 bases; nucleotides outside the gene matches: 11. The sequenced sample was CD4+ T cells from PBMCs cultured without peptide, obtained after COVID-19 vaccination. This chain uses TRBV30 with TRBJ1-2; 7 nucleotides line up with TRBD1. This clonotype originated in a human donor who received a COVID-19 vaccine. For the CDR3, the DNA is TGTGCCTGGGCCCACCTCGACAGGGACAACTATGGCTACACCTTC. This codes for CAWAHLDRDNYGYTF.